A selection of T cell receptor beta chains follows, all from one sample in a study of blood T cell repertoires in COVID-19. Here immunoSEQ multiplex PCR was the method, and the copy in TCRdb shows in-frame clones only, minus some. The sample lists 200,000 to 250,000 clones; about 85% were seen once. Sequencing was done on a sample of peripheral blood. The source is a man aged 25 to 40 with active or convalescent COVID-19. Both conserved end residues are part of each CDR3. A D gene is named only where the DNA matches it firmly. A clone size is listed for some rows: how often the clone was seen (once, few, many), or a class if it is expanded.

CASRPDTGAGGKLFF	TGTGCCAGCAGACCCGATACAGGCGCCGGGGGAAAACTGTTTTTT	once	TRBV7-9	TRBJ1-4	.
CASSLGDRGRIVLNEQFF	TGTGCCAGCAGCTTGGGGGACAGGGGGCGAATTGTTTTGAATGAGCAGTTCTTC	.	TRBV7-9	TRBJ2-1	TRBD1
CASSLVRGTEAFF	TGCGCCAGCAGCTTGGTGAGGGGGACTGAAGCTTTCTTT	.	TRBV5-1	TRBJ1-1	.
CSATGTGWYEQYF	TGCAGCGCCACCGGGACAGGGTGGTACGAGCAGTACTTC	.	TRBV29-1	TRBJ2-7	TRBD1
CASSSLGGVDYEQYF	TGTGCCAGCAGCTCCCTGGGAGGAGTAGACTACGAGCAGTACTTC	.	TRBV9	TRBJ2-7	.
CASSRTGDPPLHF	TGTGCCAGCAGCCGGACAGGGGATCCACCCCTCCACTTT	.	TRBV4-2	TRBJ1-6	TRBD1
CASSKDGGNEQFF	TGTGCCAGCAGCAAAGACGGGGGTAATGAGCAGTTCTTC	few	TRBV21-1	TRBJ2-1	.
CASSPVFVGNTEAFF	TGTGCCAGCAGCCCTGTATTTGTCGGGAACACTGAAGCTTTCTTT	.	TRBV7-8	TRBJ1-1	.
CASSLSSSGIPPIREYF	TGTGCCAGCAGTTTATCGTCTAGCGGCATCCCCCCGATACGCGAGTATTTT	many	TRBV27	TRBJ2-3	TRBD2
CASSLGLAGGPGTQYF	TGTGCCAGCAGCTTGGGGCTAGCGGGGGGCCCCGGAACGCAGTATTTT	.	TRBV5-8	TRBJ2-3	TRBD2
CATSRYRDYADTQYF	TGTGCCACCAGCCGATACCGGGACTACGCAGATACGCAGTATTTT	.	TRBV24-1	TRBJ2-3	TRBD2
CASSNPRGRYEQYF	TGTGCCAGCAGCAACCCCAGGGGGCGTTACGAGCAGTACTTC	.	TRBV7-8	TRBJ2-7	TRBD1
CASSLDPRLYEQYF	TGTGCCAGCAGCTTAGATCCCCGACTCTACGAGCAGTACTTC	.	TRBV11-2	TRBJ2-7	.
CATIGYGTSGGLYNEQFF	TGTGCCACGATAGGATACGGGACTAGCGGGGGTCTATACAATGAGCAGTTCTTC	.	TRBV11-3	TRBJ2-1	TRBD2
CASSQAGTSGSNEQFF	TGTGCCAGCAGCCAAGCCGGGACTAGCGGGAGCAATGAGCAGTTCTTC	.	TRBV4-2	TRBJ2-1	TRBD2
CASSLTGQTGNTIYF	TGTGCCAGCAGTCTCACGGGACAAACTGGAAACACCATATATTTT	.	TRBV28	TRBJ1-3	.
CASSSGLAGASNEQFF	TGTGCCAGCAGCTCGGGACTAGCGGGGGCCTCCAATGAGCAGTTCTTC	once	TRBV5-4	TRBJ2-1	TRBD2
CASSQGQGGTEAFF	TGTGCCAGCTCACAGGGACAGGGGGGAACTGAAGCTTTCTTT	.	TRBV18	TRBJ1-1	TRBD1
CASSLDISPAEAFF	TGCGCCAGCAGCTTGGATATCTCGCCGGCTGAAGCTTTCTTT	.	TRBV5-1	TRBJ1-1	.
CATLRSQGVDGYTF	TGTGCCACTCTCCGATCCCAGGGGGTTGATGGCTACACCTTC	.	TRBV28	TRBJ1-2	TRBD1
CASSISGNNYGYTF	TGTGCCAGCAGCATCTCCGGGAACAACTATGGCTACACCTTC	.	TRBV13	TRBJ1-2	.
CASSIDRVDTGELFF	TGTGCCAGTAGTATAGACAGGGTTGACACCGGGGAGCTGTTTTTT	.	TRBV19	TRBJ2-2	.
CASSYGTTSGAYEQYF	TGTGCCAGCAGTTACGGGACCACTAGCGGCGCCTACGAGCAGTACTTC	.	TRBV6-6	TRBJ2-7	TRBD2
CATKPRTGPYNEQFF	TGTGCCACCAAACCTCGGACAGGGCCCTACAATGAGCAGTTCTTC	.	TRBV19	TRBJ2-1	TRBD1
CASSPQQGNTEAFF	TGCGCCAGCAGCCCCCAACAGGGGAACACTGAAGCTTTCTTT	.	TRBV4-3	TRBJ1-1	.
CASSENRAGANVLTF	TGTGCCAGCAGTGAGAACAGGGCTGGGGCCAACGTCCTGACTTTC	.	TRBV6-4	TRBJ2-6	.
CASSYGSGDSNQPQHF	TGTGCCAGCAGTTATGGTTCCGGGGATAGCAATCAGCCCCAGCATTTT	.	TRBV6-5	TRBJ1-5	.
CASRPDRSYGYTF	TGTGCCAGCAGACCCGACAGGTCATATGGCTACACCTTC	.	TRBV6-1	TRBJ1-2	.
CASSSTGIGADTQYF	TGCGCCAGCAGCTCAACGGGGATCGGGGCAGATACGCAGTATTTT	.	TRBV5-1	TRBJ2-3	.
CASSDEGYRGTYEQYF	TGTGCCAGCAGTGATGAGGGCTACAGGGGTACCTACGAGCAGTACTTC	.	TRBV2	TRBJ2-7	TRBD1
CASIKEETQYF	TGTGCCAGCATAAAGGAGGAGACCCAGTACTTC	.	TRBV6-5	TRBJ2-5	.
CASSYLSSGELNTIYF	TGTGCCAGCAGTTACCTTTCCTCAGGGGAGCTTAACACCATATATTTT	few	TRBV6-6	TRBJ1-3	.
CASSPQGIETNEKLFF	TGTGCCAGCTCACCACAGGGGATTGAAACTAATGAAAAACTGTTTTTT	.	TRBV18	TRBJ1-4	.
CASSMGPDRLNGYTF	TGTGCCAGTAGTATGGGCCCGGACAGGCTTAATGGCTACACCTTC	.	TRBV19	TRBJ1-2	TRBD1